This T cell receptor beta chain was identified in a study of blood T cell repertoires in COVID-19. Turning to the study itself: The United States, Italy and Spain were the sources of the acute and convalescent COVID-19 samples.

Only a few counts were recorded for this clone. In the original workflow: For nucleated cells, counts were estimated from reference gene primer amplification. Using immunoSEQ multiplex PCR, the repertoire was profiled, and TCRdb retains in-frame clones only, with some absent. That table furnishes V, J and clone size, whereas the DNA furnished D and trimming. The repertoire holds 200,000 to 250,000 clones, with less than 85% as singletons. The length of the CDR3 is 12 residues. Germline loops: CDR1 LGHNT, CDR2 FRNRAP. The V gene lost 4 bases and the J gene lost 5 bases, with 8 bases spanning the gap. This sequence was found in a woman in her 70s with acute or convalescent COVID-19. Sequencing was done on a sample of peripheral blood. The gene calls are TRBV12-5 and TRBJ2-5; the D is unclear. The CDR3, as DNA: TGTGCTAGTGGTTCCGTCGGGGAGACCCAGTACTTC. Encoded protein: CASGSVGETQYF.